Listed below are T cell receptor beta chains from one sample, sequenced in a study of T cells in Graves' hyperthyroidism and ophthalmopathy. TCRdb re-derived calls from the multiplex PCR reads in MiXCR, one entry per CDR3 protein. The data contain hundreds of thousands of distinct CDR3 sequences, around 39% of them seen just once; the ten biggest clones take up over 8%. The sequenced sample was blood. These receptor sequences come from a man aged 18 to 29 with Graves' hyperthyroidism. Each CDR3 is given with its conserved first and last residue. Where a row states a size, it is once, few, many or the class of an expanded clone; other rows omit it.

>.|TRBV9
CASSDEGPKETQYF
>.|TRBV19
CASRPGGTSLYEQYF
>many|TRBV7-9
CASSSVDRGLGYTF
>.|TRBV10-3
CARFRGKDTEAFF
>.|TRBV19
CASSAGQGRREQYF
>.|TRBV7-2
CASSLGLAGGTGFYEQYF
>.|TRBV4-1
CASSPEGGDQPQHF
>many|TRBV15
CATSRDDKTYTEAFF
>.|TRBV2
CASSRVGGTDTQYF
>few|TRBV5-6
CASSLSQFNTEAFF
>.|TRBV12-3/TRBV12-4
CASSFGASVHEQYF
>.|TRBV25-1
CAEDTYKMNTEAFF
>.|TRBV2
CASSDPGTGLLNEKLFF
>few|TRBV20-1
CSASDRGGDTEAFF
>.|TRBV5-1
CASRDQGSGLNTEAFF
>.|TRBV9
CASTQGGTNVLTF
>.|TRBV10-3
CAISLNGQGGTEAFF
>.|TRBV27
CASSLSGGAKDYTF
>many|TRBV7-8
CASSPARQGNQETQYF
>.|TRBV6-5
CASSYTPLAGGLGETQYF